Following are 22 T cell receptor beta chains from one sample sequenced in a study of blood T cell repertoires in COVID-19. This table comes from immunoSEQ multiplex PCR, and its TCRdb copy is limited to in-frame clones, with some not included. The table includes just over 300,000 clones, about 90% detected once. The sequencing sample was made of peripheral blood. The origin of the receptors is a man aged 18 to 29 with active or convalescent COVID-19.

V usage is TRBV7-9 and J usage is TRBJ1-1; D is undetermined. V lost 1 base and J 3 bases, leaving 6 bases between the germline ends. Germline V lookup: CDR1 SEHNR, CDR2 FQNEAQ (reference sequence). The CDR3 loop spans 13 amino acids. The CDR3, as DNA: TGTGCCAGCAGCTTAGTGCTAGACACTGAAGCTTTCTTT. It translates to CASSLVLDTEAFF.

This clone has a single count. The chain employs TRBV7-9 and TRBJ1-1; no clear D gene. The V end was cut by 3 bases, the J end by 3 bases, with 5 bases between. CDR3 length: 12 residues. CDR1 SEHNR and CDR2 FQNEAQ come from the germline V gene (reference sequence). The chain's CDR3 is CASSFEDTEAFF. CDR3 bases: TGTGCCAGCAGCTTCGAGGACACTGAAGCTTTCTTT.

The chain couples TRBV19 to TRBJ2-7; no clear D gene. Germline CDR1 reads LNHDA; CDR2 reads SQIVND (reference sequence). CDR3 size: 13 residues. Deletions cut 2 bases from V and 3 bases from J, with 8 bases between. The DNA of the CDR3 is TGTGCCAGTAGTATAACAGCTTTCTACGAGCAGTACTTC. Translation gives CASSITAFYEQYF.

This clone appeared once. The V call is TRBV9, the J call TRBJ2-3; 8 bases align to TRBD2. V lost 3 bases, J lost 5 bases, and 8 bases stayed unmatched. This CDR3 spans 15 amino acids. Germline values: CDR1 SGDLS, CDR2 YYNGEE. The CDR3 nucleotides are TGTGCCAGCAGCGGAACCGGGACTAGTGTAGATACGCAGTATTTT. Translating gives CASSGTGTSVDTQYF.

This rearrangement joins TRBV4-3 to TRBJ1-2; 8 bases are a match to TRBD1. CDR1 and CDR2 (germline): LGHNA, YSLEER. The CDR3 is made up of 15 amino acids. Trimming removed 0 bases from V and 8 bases from J; junction bases left unmatched: 8. CDR3 region: CASSQDSQGAQGYTF. CDR3 DNA sequence: TGCGCCAGCAGCCAAGACAGCCAGGGGGCCCAAGGCTACACCTTC.

The genes are TRBV2 and TRBJ1-5; tentatively, D is TRBD1 (5 bases). This CDR3 is built from 15 residues. Germline CDR1 SNHLY, CDR2 FYNNEI. The V gene lost 1 base and the J gene lost 0 bases, with 7 bases spanning the gap. In nucleotides, the CDR3 is TGTGCCAGCAGTGAAGAAGGACATAGCAATCAGCCCCAGCATTTT. It translates to CASSEEGHSNQPQHF.

The chain couples TRBV6-5 to TRBJ2-7; TRBD1 matches 9 bases. This CDR3 is 14 amino acids long. Germline assignment: CDR1 MNHEY and CDR2 SVGAGI. V shed 5 bases, J shed 3 bases, and the junction held 5 bases outside the gene matches. The CDR3 region has the DNA TGTGCCAGCAGTCCCGGGACAGGGTTCTACGAGCAGTACTTC. It specifies CASSPGTGFYEQYF.

On this clone itself: Other DNA sequences in the same sample also yield this CDR3. V is TRBV6-5 and J is TRBJ1-2; 9 bases match TRBD1. V was clipped by 6 bases and J by 4 bases; unmatched bases: 0. CDR3 length: 12 amino acids. In germline, CDR1 is MNHEY, CDR2 SVGAGI. The CDR3 nucleotides read TGTGCCAGCAGGACAGGGGGCTATGGCTACACCTTC. Translating it yields CASRTGGYGYTF.

V gene TRBV6-2 or TRBV6-3 combines with J gene TRBJ2-3; 8 nucleotides match TRBD1. Germline-derived CDR1 and CDR2 are MNHEY and SVGEGT. This CDR3 region has 13 residues. V was clipped by 0 bases and J by 13 bases; unmatched bases: 6. The CDR3 region has the DNA TGTGCCAGCAGTTACTCAGACAGGGGAGGAAAGTATTTT. Translation gives CASSYSDRGGKYF.

The V call is TRBV7-6, the J call TRBJ2-1; 10 nucleotides match TRBD2. CDR1 is SGHVS and CDR2 is FNYEAQ in the germline V gene. V lost 4 bases and J lost 2; bases outside the gene matches: 2. The length of the CDR3 is 15 residues. The CDR3 DNA is TGTGCCAGCAGCTGGAGCGGGGGGGCCTACAATGAGCAGTTCTTC. Translating gives CASSWSGGAYNEQFF. The entire variable domain, with the rest obtained from reference TRBV7-6 and TRBJ2-1, is as follows: GAGVSQSPRYKVTKRGQDVALRCDPISGHVSLYWYRQALGQGPEFLTYFNYEAQQDKSGLPNDRFSAERPEGSISTLTIQRTEQRDSAMYRCASSWSGGAYNEQFFGPGTRLTVL.

V is TRBV4-1 and J is TRBJ1-1, with TRBD1 identical over 12 bases. Germline values: CDR1 MGHRA, CDR2 YSYEKL. The CDR3 length is 15 residues. The ends lost 3 bases at V and 6 bases at J; junction bases unmatched: 5. CDR3 protein: CASSHQGQGAAEAFF. The CDR3 region has the DNA TGCGCCAGCAGCCATCAGGGACAGGGGGCTGCTGAAGCTTTCTTT.

The chain combines TRBV5-1 with TRBJ2-2; 7 nucleotides align to TRBD2. This CDR3 is built from 17 residues. Germline V gives CDR1 SGHRS, CDR2 YFSETQ. The J segment lost 5 bases and the V segment lost 2 bases, leaving 12 bases of the junction unmatched. CDR3 nucleotide sequence: TGCGCCAGCAGCTTAAAGGACAACGGGCGGGGGACCGGGGAGCTGTTTTTT. Its translation: CASSLKDNGRGTGELFF.

This clone was counted only a few times. The CDR3 DNA is TGTGCCACCAGTGACCGAAACAGTGCCTATGGCTACACCTTC. Its translation is CATSDRNSAYGYTF. The gene calls are TRBV24-1 and TRBJ1-2; D is unresolved. The germline gives CDR1 KGHDR, CDR2 SFDVKD. The V end lost 4 bases, the J end lost 4 bases, and 12 bases lay between the germline ends. The length of the CDR3 is 14 residues.

The gene calls are TRBV19 and TRBJ1-5, with 7 positions matching TRBD1. CDR3 size: 17 residues. CDR1 and CDR2 (germline): LNHDA, SQIVND (reference sequence). Trimming cost V 3 bases and J 4 bases; bases outside gene matches: 12. CDR3 in amino acids: CASSMGVVETGNQPQHF. CDR3 sequence (DNA): TGTGCCAGTAGTATGGGGGTGGTCGAGACAGGGAATCAGCCCCAGCATTTT.

The chain combines TRBV7-8 with TRBJ2-7; 11 positions match TRBD2. Unmatched junction bases numbered 7, after V lost 7 bases and J lost 5 bases. The CDR3 totals 14 residues. Germline V gene sequence: CDR1 SGHVS, CDR2 FQNEAQ. The CDR3 coding sequence is TGTGCCAGCAATAGCGGGAGGGCCCGGGACGAGCAGTACTTC. This translates into CASNSGRARDEQYF.

The genes are TRBV5-1 and TRBJ2-6, with D possibly matching TRBD2 (6 bases). Germline V gene sequence: CDR1 SGHRS, CDR2 YFSETQ. V was pared by 4 bases and J by 1 base, with 15 bases between. CDR3 size: 17 residues. As DNA, the CDR3 is TGCGCCAGCAGCCCCTGGCAGGGAGGTTCTGGGGCCAACGTCCTGACTTTC. Protein product: CASSPWQGGSGANVLTF.

The CDR3 loop is CASSLGDRVSGYTF. The CDR3 nucleotides are TGCGCCAGCAGCTTAGGGGACAGAGTATCTGGCTACACCTTC. V gene TRBV5-1 combines with J gene TRBJ1-2; 7 bases fit TRBD1. The CDR3 has 14 amino acids. V was pared by 2 bases and J by 7 bases, with 8 bases of the junction left unmatched. Germline V lookup: CDR1 SGHRS, CDR2 YFSETQ. Combining the CDR3 with reference TRBV5-1 and TRBJ1-2 gives the whole variable domain KAGVTQTPRYLIKTRGQQVTLSCSPISGHRSVSWYQQTPGQGLQFLFEYFSETQRNKGNFPGRFSGRQFSNSRSEMNVSTLELGDSALYLCASSLGDRVSGYTFGSGTRLTVV.

This chain joins TRBV12-3 or TRBV12-4 and TRBJ1-4, with 7 bases aligning to TRBD1. CDR3 length equals 13 residues. With V trimmed by 6 bases and J by 7 bases, 5 bases remained unmatched. The CDR3 loop is CASSGQDVEKLFF. CDR3 nucleotide sequence: TGTGCCAGCAGCGGACAGGACGTTGAAAAACTGTTTTTT.

The genes are TRBV4-1 and TRBJ1-2, with D maybe TRBD1 (5 bases). V lost 3 bases and J lost 8, with 13 bases in between. CDR1 is MGHRA, CDR2 YSYEKL, per germline. The CDR3 extends over 13 amino acids. The CDR3 DNA reads TGCGCCAGCAGCCAGACAGATTTTTGGGGCTACACCTTC. This codes for CASSQTDFWGYTF.

This chain uses TRBV7-9 with TRBJ2-2; D is unresolved. CDR1 is SEHNR, CDR2 FQNEAQ, per germline (reference sequence). Trimming stripped 6 bases from V and 2 bases from J, with 7 bases between. The CDR3 covers 13 residues. The CDR3 reads CASRPENTGELFF. CDR3 coding DNA: TGTGCCAGCAGACCAGAAAACACCGGGGAGCTGTTTTTT.

This sequence joins TRBV12-5 and TRBJ2-1, with 7 bases matching TRBD2. Trimming removed 8 bases from V and 0 bases from J; junction bases left unmatched: 4. The CDR3 length is 14 residues. Per the germline V gene, CDR1 is LGHNT and CDR2 is FRNRAP. This CDR3 is CASLADSSYNEQFF. DNA of the CDR3: TGTGCTAGTCTAGCGGATAGCTCCTACAATGAGCAGTTCTTC.

This CDR3 reads CASSPQASGVSNEQFF. In DNA form, the CDR3 reads TGTGCCAGCAGCCCCCAGGCTAGCGGGGTATCCAATGAGCAGTTCTTC. The chain couples TRBV7-3 to TRBJ2-1, with 9 bases fitting TRBD2. This CDR3 comprises 16 residues. Per germline, CDR1 SGHTA and CDR2 FQGTGA. Trimming cost V 5 bases and J 6 bases; bases outside gene matches: 11.